Listed below are T cell receptor beta chains from one sample, sequenced in a study of radiotherapy plus CTLA-4 blockade in lung cancer. Measured with immunoSEQ multiplex PCR; TCRdb has only the in-frame clones, and not every one. Counted here are over 70,000 clones, approximately 86% occurring once; the ten biggest clones make up more than 2%. The input for sequencing was peripheral blood, taken from a patient treated with radiotherapy plus ipilimumab. These receptors originate from a human donor with non-small cell lung cancer who had a partial response to radiotherapy plus ipilimumab. The CDR3 runs from the conserved cysteine through the conserved F or W. The D gene is left open where the match is weak. Rows give clone size only sometimes, using once, few, many, or a class for an expanded clone.

d_gene | abundance | j_gene | v_gene | CDR3aa | CDR3nt
TRBD1 | NA | TRBJ1-6 | TRBV7-8 | CAGGDSYSPLHF | TGTGCCGGAGGGGACAGCTATTCACCCCTCCACTTT
NA | NA | TRBJ2-1 | TRBV7-2 | CASSLRDSINEQFF | TGTGCCAGCAGCTTGCGGGACTCAATCAATGAGCAGTTCTTC
TRBD2 | NA | TRBJ2-1 | TRBV7-9 | CASSLIAGAHEQFF | TGTGCCAGCAGCTTAATAGCGGGAGCCCATGAGCAGTTCTTC
TRBD2 | NA | TRBJ2-1 | TRBV7-3 | CASSLKFGRWNEQFF | TGTGCCAGCAGCTTAAAGTTCGGGAGGTGGAATGAGCAGTTCTTC
TRBD1 | NA | TRBJ1-1 | TRBV7-2 | CASSRGQGGREAFF | TGTGCCAGCAGCCGGGGACAGGGGGGCCGTGAAGCTTTCTTT
NA | NA | TRBJ2-7 | TRBV19 | CASSALKDSYEQYF | TGTGCCAGTAGTGCTTTGAAAGACAGCTACGAGCAGTACTTC
TRBD1 | NA | TRBJ2-6 | TRBV28 | CASSFRGPGANVLTF | TGTGCCAGCAGTTTCAGGGGGCCTGGGGCCAACGTCCTGACTTTC
NA | NA | TRBJ2-6 | TRBV11-3 | CASIISGANVLTF | TGTGCCAGCATCATCTCTGGGGCCAACGTCCTGACTTTC
TRBD2 | NA | TRBJ2-3 | TRBV30 | CACPSGGFTNTQYF | TGTGCCTGCCCCTCGGGGGGGTTCACGAATACGCAGTATTTT
NA | NA | TRBJ2-7 | TRBV2 | CASSEERGGSYEQYF | TGTGCCAGCAGTGAAGAGCGCGGAGGCTCCTACGAGCAGTACTTC
NA | NA | TRBJ2-5 | TRBV5-4 | CASSLKTGVEETQYF | TGTGCCAGCAGCTTAAAAACGGGAGTAGAAGAGACCCAGTACTTC
NA | NA | TRBJ1-1 | TRBV5-1 | CATQEGWGKNTEAFF | TGCGCCACCCAGGAGGGTTGGGGCAAGAACACTGAAGCTTTCTTT
NA | few | TRBJ1-2 | TRBV18 | CASSPQGKNYGYTF | TGTGCCAGCTCACCACAGGGGAAAAACTATGGCTACACCTTC
NA | NA | TRBJ1-6 | TRBV25-1 | CATRTGTSNSPLHF | TGTGCCACCAGGACCGGGACATCGAATTCACCCCTCCACTTT
NA | NA | TRBJ2-7 | TRBV6-5 | CASTRGYEQYF | TGTGCCAGCACAAGGGGCTACGAGCAGTACTTC
TRBD1 | NA | TRBJ2-5 | TRBV7-9 | CASSSTRDRVVETQYF | TGTGCCAGCAGCTCAACCCGGGACAGGGTCGTAGAGACCCAGTACTTC
NA | NA | TRBJ1-2 | TRBV18 | CASSPDNQYGYTF | TGTGCCAGCTCACCGGACAATCAATATGGCTACACCTTC
NA | NA | TRBJ2-3 | TRBV28 | CASSFGTRADTQYF | TGTGCCAGCAGTTTCGGGACTCGAGCAGATACGCAGTATTTT
TRBD1 | NA | TRBJ1-1 | TRBV10-2 | CASSWDRSNTEAFF | TGCGCCAGCAGTTGGGACAGATCGAACACTGAAGCTTTCTTT
NA | NA | TRBJ2-7 | TRBV10-1 | CASSSGIYEQYF | TGCGCCAGCAGTTCAGGGATCTACGAGCAGTACTTC
NA | NA | TRBJ1-1 | TRBV6-5 | CASSYEAGTEAFF | TGTGCCAGCAGTTACGAGGCGGGAACTGAAGCTTTCTTT
NA | once | TRBJ1-3 | TRBV6-1 | CASSVSGKSSGNTIYF | TGTGCCAGCAGTGTCTCAGGGAAGAGCTCTGGAAACACCATATATTTT
TRBD2 | NA | TRBJ2-3 | TRBV2 | CASSYLAGGSTDTQYF | TGTGCCAGCAGTTATTTAGCGGGGGGTAGCACAGATACGCAGTATTTT
NA | NA | TRBJ1-1 | TRBV30 | CAWSVRTGFMNTEAFF | TGTGCCTGGAGTGTACGTACAGGCTTCATGAACACTGAAGCTTTCTTT
TRBD1 | NA | TRBJ1-1 | TRBV5-1 | CASSLGARGANTEAFF | TGCGCCAGCAGCTTGGGGGCCAGGGGGGCGAACACTGAAGCTTTCTTT
TRBD2 | NA | TRBJ2-3 | TRBV28 | CASSLLAGGPDTQYF | TGTGCCAGCAGTTTACTAGCGGGAGGCCCAGATACGCAGTATTTT
NA | NA | TRBJ1-1 | TRBV9 | CASSPWAGPEAFF | TGTGCCAGCAGCCCCTGGGCGGGGCCTGAAGCTTTCTTT
TRBD1 | NA | TRBJ1-5 | TRBV2 | CASRGTGLQPQHF | TGTGCCAGCAGGGGGACAGGGCTTCAGCCCCAGCATTTT
NA | NA | TRBJ2-3 | TRBV19 | CASSGETDTQYF | TGTGCCAGTAGTGGGGAGACAGATACGCAGTATTTT
NA | NA | TRBJ2-5 | TRBV30 | CASRGAGQETQYF | TGTGCCTCCAGGGGGGCAGGCCAAGAGACCCAGTACTTC
NA | NA | TRBJ2-1 | TRBV15 | CATSRLNEQFF | TGTGCCACCAGCAGACTAAATGAGCAGTTCTTC
TRBD1 | NA | TRBJ1-3 | TRBV13 | CASSRVQGAIGNTIYF | TGTGCCAGCAGTCGGGTCCAGGGGGCCATCGGAAACACCATATATTTT
NA | NA | TRBJ2-7 | TRBV5-1 | CASSPGGFGRGYWEQYF | TGCGCCAGCAGCCCTGGGGGGTTCGGCAGGGGGTATTGGGAGCAGTACTTC
TRBD2 | once | TRBJ2-1 | TRBV14 | CASSPGLAEYNEQFF | TGTGCCAGCAGCCCCGGACTAGCGGAGTACAATGAGCAGTTCTTC
NA | NA | TRBJ1-2 | TRBV4-1 | CASSQDVNRDNYGYTF | TGCGCCAGCAGCCAAGACGTGAACAGGGACAACTATGGCTACACCTTC
NA | once | TRBJ2-2 | TRBV7-3 | CASSLNRVGTGELFF | TGTGCCAGCAGCTTAAACAGGGTTGGGACCGGGGAGCTGTTTTTT
NA | NA | TRBJ2-2 | TRBV4-1 | CASSRGESSYSGELFF | TGCGCCAGCAGCCGGGGAGAATCTAGTTACTCCGGGGAGCTGTTTTTT
TRBD1 | NA | TRBJ1-1 | TRBV5-1 | CASGPGTVNTEAFF | TGCGCCAGCGGTCCCGGGACAGTGAACACTGAAGCTTTCTTT
TRBD1 | once | TRBJ2-1 | TRBV18 | CASSDRDSSYNEQFF | TGTGCCAGCTCGGACCGGGACAGCTCCTACAATGAGCAGTTCTTC
NA | NA | TRBJ2-1 | TRBV14 | CASSQQGSYNEQFF | TGTGCCAGCAGCCAGCAGGGCTCCTACAATGAGCAGTTCTTC
TRBD1 | once | TRBJ2-7 | TRBV15 | CATSSDLGQGYEQYF | TGTGCCACCAGCAGCGACCTGGGACAGGGTTACGAGCAGTACTTC
NA | NA | TRBJ1-5 | TRBV30 | CAWTNRGNQPQHF | TGTGCCTGGACTAACAGGGGCAATCAGCCCCAGCATTTT
NA | NA | TRBJ2-1 | TRBV6-4 | CASSEQGSNEQFF | TGTGCCAGCAGTGAGCAGGGTAGCAATGAGCAGTTCTTC
TRBD1 | NA | TRBJ1-5 | TRBV7-8 | CASSSGQGINQPQHF | TGTGCCAGCAGCTCGGGACAGGGGATCAATCAGCCCCAGCATTTT
TRBD1 | NA | TRBJ1-2 | TRBV5-6 | CASMLGGARLTNYGYTF | TGTGCCAGCATGTTAGGGGGCGCGAGGTTAACCAACTATGGCTACACCTTC
TRBD2 | once | TRBJ2-7 | TRBV30 | CAWSAARTSRFAYEQYF | TGTGCCTGGAGTGCTGCACGGACTAGCCGATTTGCCTACGAGCAGTACTTC